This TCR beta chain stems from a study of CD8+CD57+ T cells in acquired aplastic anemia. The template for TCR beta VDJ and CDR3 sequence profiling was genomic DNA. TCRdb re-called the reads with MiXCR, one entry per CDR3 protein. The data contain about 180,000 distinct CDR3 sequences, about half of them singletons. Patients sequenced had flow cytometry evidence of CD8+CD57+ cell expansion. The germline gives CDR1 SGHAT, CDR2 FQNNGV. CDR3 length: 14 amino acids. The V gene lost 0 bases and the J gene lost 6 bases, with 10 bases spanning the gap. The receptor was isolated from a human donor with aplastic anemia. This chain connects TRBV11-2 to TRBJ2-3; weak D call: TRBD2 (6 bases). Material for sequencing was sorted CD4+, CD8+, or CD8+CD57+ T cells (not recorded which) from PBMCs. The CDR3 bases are TGTGCCAGCAGCTTAGAGGGCCGGGGGGATACGCAGTATTTT. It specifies CASSLEGRGDTQYF. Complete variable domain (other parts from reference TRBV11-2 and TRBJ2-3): EAGVAQSPRYKIIEKRQSVAFWCNPISGHATLYWYQQILGQGPKLLIQFQNNGVVDDSQLPKDRFSAERLKGVDSTLKIQPAKLEDSAVYLCASSLEGRGDTQYFGPGTRLTVL.